This T cell receptor beta chain emerged from a study of control samples from healthy donors and cancer patients. Clones were read by immunoSEQ multiplex PCR, and TCRdb kept only the in-frame ones, dropping some. The data show some 150,000 clones, about 95% seen once. CDR3 length equals 14 residues. Per the germline V gene, CDR1 is SGHRS and CDR2 is YFSETQ. Germline trimming cut 0 bases from V and 6 bases from J; bases unmatched to any gene: 4. The chain recombines TRBV5-1 with TRBJ1-2; 8 nucleotides match TRBD1. The clonotype was recovered from a man in his sixties with colorectal cancer. Material for sequencing was PBMCs. Here the CDR3 reads CASSLGTGMDGYTF. The CDR3 DNA reads TGCGCCAGCAGCTTGGGGACAGGGATGGATGGCTACACCTTC. Combining the CDR3 with reference TRBV5-1 and TRBJ1-2 gives the whole variable domain KAGVTQTPRYLIKTRGQQVTLSCSPISGHRSVSWYQQTPGQGLQFLFEYFSETQRNKGNFPGRFSGRQFSNSRSEMNVSTLELGDSALYLCASSLGTGMDGYTFGSGTRLTVV.